This T cell receptor beta chain was identified in a study of T cell responses to AZD1222 COVID-19 vaccine. Whole-study results and caveats: Recipients of AZD1222 seropositive at baseline numbered only 5 to 7.

Repertoires were generated with immunoSEQ multiplex PCR, while TCRdb's copy carries only in-frame clones and drops some. The sample yields approximately 92,000 clones, around 93% seen once. With regard to this clone: Its antigen is unidentified.

This CDR3 contains 14 residues. Germline V gives CDR1 LGHDT, CDR2 YNNKEL (reference sequence). V lost 4 bases and J lost 3, with 10 bases in between. This chain connects TRBV3-1 (or the pseudogene TRBV3-2) to TRBJ1-5; possibly TRBD1 for D (6 bases). Material: peripheral blood, obtained on day 0 of AZD1222 vaccination. This clonotype was sampled from an adult in good health. DNA for the CDR3: TGTGCCAGCAGCCTGGACAGATTCAATCAGCCCCAGCATTTT. Its protein is CASSLDRFNQPQHF.